This passage covers 17 T cell receptor beta chains from one sample sequenced in a study of T cell responses to AZD1222 COVID-19 vaccine. Measured with immunoSEQ multiplex PCR; TCRdb has only the in-frame clones, and not every one. This sample has 140,000 to 150,000 clones, with 90% to 95% found just once. This specimen consisted of peripheral blood, obtained 28 days after the second AZD1222 dose. The receptors shown here come from an adult who received the AZD1222 COVID-19 vaccine.

The genes are TRBV23-1 and TRBJ2-7; the D gene is possibly TRBD1 (5 bases). TRBV23-1 is an ORF, with its function uncertain. V dropped 0 bases and J dropped 2 bases, with 14 bases sitting between them. The length of the CDR3 is 16 residues. This chain's CDR3 is CASSQSLSGRTYEQYF. The CDR3 coding sequence is TGCGCCAGCAGTCAATCGCTGTCAGGGCGGACCTACGAGCAGTACTTC.

This chain links TRBV20-1 with TRBJ2-7; a weak D match, TRBD2 (6 bases). Germline lookup yields CDR1 DFQATT and CDR2 SNEGSKA (reference sequence). V shed 6 bases and J shed 2 bases, with 8 bases lying between them. This CDR3 is built from 11 residues. The CDR3 DNA reads as TGCAGTGCCGGGGGAGCCTACGAGCAGTACTTC. It translates to CSAGGAYEQYF.

The CDR3 DNA reads TGTGCCAGCAGCTCAATCCCCGGGACAGGAGACTACGAGCAGTACTTC. Amino acids: CASSSIPGTGDYEQYF. This chain connects TRBV5-6 to TRBJ2-7; TRBD1 agrees at 8 bases. Germline V gene lookup returns CDR1 SGHDT and CDR2 YYEEEE. Losses at the gene ends were 3 bases for V and 3 bases for J; bases not matched to a gene: 11. The CDR3 has 16 residues.

The chain is built from TRBV4-2 and TRBJ1-3; no clear D gene. V lost 0 bases, J lost 4 bases, and 10 bases lay in between. The CDR3 is 15 amino acids. Per germline, CDR1 LGHNA and CDR2 YNFKEQ. DNA of the CDR3: TGTGCCAGCAGCCAAGACGTGGTTGGAGGAAACACCATATATTTT. Translated, it gives CASSQDVVGGNTIYF.

J is TRBJ2-5 and V is TRBV14, with no clear D. The CDR3 sequence is 15 residues long. The germline V gene has CDR1 SGHDN and CDR2 FVKESK. Between the trimmed V and J ends, which lost 4 bases and 5 bases, there was a span of 17 bases. The CDR3 sequence: CASSRRGTARETQYF. Here the CDR3 DNA reads TGTGCCAGCAGCCGCCGAGGTACGGCTCGTGAGACCCAGTACTTC.

The rearrangement joins TRBV6-5 to TRBJ2-7; either TRBD1 or TRBD2 may fit D (6 bases each). The V end was cut by 0 bases, the J end by 3 bases, with 12 bases between. This CDR3 has 15 residues. CDR1 and CDR2 from the germline V gene are MNHEY and SVGAGI. The CDR3 coding sequence is TGTGCCAGCAGTTACTCAATCGGAGGGGGCTACGAGCAGTACTTC. Encoded protein: CASSYSIGGGYEQYF.

The chain joins TRBV23-1 to TRBJ2-5, with 7 bases lining up with TRBD1. TRBV23-1 is noted as an ORF with a role that remains uncertain. J was trimmed by 3 bases and V by 3 bases; bases with no gene match: 10. CDR3 length: 16 amino acids. This CDR3 is CASSQADRPPKETQYF. The CDR3 nucleotides are TGCGCCAGCAGTCAGGCGGACAGGCCCCCTAAAGAGACCCAGTACTTC.

The chain carries TRBV12-5 and TRBJ1-1; a weak D match, TRBD1 (5 bases). CDR1 is LGHNT, CDR2 FRNRAP, per germline. The CDR3 length is 13 residues. The V end lost 5 bases, the J end lost 6 bases, and 13 bases lay between the germline ends. CDR3 region: CASGPGQNAEAFF. Written as DNA, the CDR3 is TGTGCTAGTGGTCCTGGACAAAACGCTGAAGCTTTCTTT. Supplemented by reference TRBV12-5 and TRBJ1-1, the full variable domain reads DARVTQTPRHKVTEMGQEVTMRCQPILGHNTVFWYRQTMMQGLELLAYFRNRAPLDDSGMPKDRFSAEMPDATLATLKIQPSEPRDSAVYFCASGPGQNAEAFFGQGTRLTVV.

The CDR3 spells CASSPGLAYNEQFF. CDR3 coding DNA: TGTGCCAGCAGCCCAGGATTAGCCTACAATGAGCAGTTCTTC. The V call is TRBV5-6, the J call TRBJ2-1; D unclear. The V gene's germline CDR1 is SGHDT and CDR2 YYEEEE. Deletions cut 4 bases from V and 2 bases from J, with 10 bases between. The length of the CDR3 is 14 residues. Looking up the rest from reference TRBV5-6 and TRBJ2-1 gives the full variable domain: DAGVTQSPTHLIKTRGQQVTLRCSPKSGHDTVSWYQQALGQGPQFIFQYYEEEERQRGNFPDRFSGHQFPNYSSELNVNALLLGDSALYLCASSPGLAYNEQFFGPGTRLTVL.

V and J are TRBV9 and TRBJ2-7; 7 bases are a match to TRBD1. Germline assignment: CDR1 SGDLS and CDR2 YYNGEE. CDR3 length: 13 amino acids. With 4 bases clipped from V and 2 bases from J, the junction kept 3 bases outside the gene matches. CDR3 in DNA: TGTGCCAGCAGCCTAGGGACAGCCTACGAGCAGTACTTC. It specifies CASSLGTAYEQYF.

V usage is TRBV9 and J usage is TRBJ1-3, with unresolved D. The germline gives CDR1 SGDLS, CDR2 YYNGEE. This CDR3 region has 12 residues. Trimming removed 4 bases at V and 7 bases at J, with 9 bases between. The CDR3 sequence: CASSRPSNTIYF. The CDR3 DNA is TGTGCCAGCAGCAGACCCAGTAACACCATATATTTT.

The V and J genes are TRBV19 and TRBJ2-7; TRBD1 might be the D (6 bases). Germline V gene data show CDR1 as LNHDA and CDR2 as SQIVND (reference sequence). This CDR3 region has 15 residues. The V and J ends lost 2 bases and 1 base respectively, with 12 bases between them. The CDR3 loop reads CASSIKGHSSYEQYF. For the CDR3, the DNA is TGTGCCAGTAGTATAAAGGGACATTCGTCCTACGAGCAGTACTTC.

The V gene is TRBV19, the J gene TRBJ2-5; D ambiguous. The CDR3 contains 12 residues. The germline V gene has CDR1 LNHDA and CDR2 SQIVND (reference sequence). The ends were cut back, 5 bases at V and 4 bases at J, with 8 bases in the middle. This chain's CDR3 is CASSVSSETQYF. The CDR3 nucleotides are TGTGCCAGTAGTGTTTCCTCAGAGACCCAGTACTTC.

The chain employs TRBV29-1 and TRBJ2-7; possible D gene TRBD1, 5 bases. The germline V gene encodes CDR1 SQVTM and CDR2 ANQGSEA. Deletions cut 5 bases from V and 2 bases from J, with 7 bases between. The CDR3 runs to 11 residues. The CDR3 DNA reads as TGCAGCGTTCAGGGTGCCTACGAGCAGTACTTC. Translating gives CSVQGAYEQYF.

The rearrangement uses TRBV6-5 and TRBJ1-6; 10 nucleotides match TRBD1. The V gene end was trimmed by 6 bases and the J gene end by 10 bases; junction bases not matched to a gene: 6. This CDR3 region has 14 residues. Germline loops: CDR1 MNHEY, CDR2 SVGAGI. Written as DNA, the CDR3 is TGTGCCAGCAGGAGGGACAGGGGAGAGTCACCCCTCCACTTT. Its translation is CASRRDRGESPLHF.

The gene calls are TRBV18 and TRBJ2-1; D is possibly TRBD2 (6 bases). From germline, CDR1 is KGHSH and CDR2 LQKENI. V was shortened by 1 base and J by 9 bases, with 13 bases between the two germline ends. CDR3 length equals 14 residues. Here the CDR3 DNA reads TGTGCCAGCTCACCACAGGCGGGGCAAGGTGAGCAGTTCTTC. Protein: CASSPQAGQGEQFF.

V and J are TRBV5-5 and TRBJ1-3; no clear D. V dropped 0 bases and J dropped 4 bases, with 11 bases sitting between them. CDR1 and CDR2 from the germline V gene are SGHKS and YYEKEE (reference sequence). This CDR3 is 15 amino acids long. CDR3 region: CASSLGYREGNTIYF. The CDR3 nucleotides are TGTGCCAGCAGCTTGGGTTACCGGGAAGGAAACACCATATATTTT.